What follows are 22 T cell receptor beta chains derived from one specimen sequenced in a study of OX40 agonist ivuxolimab in advanced cancers. The protocol was immunoSEQ multiplex PCR, while the TCRdb copy is restricted to in-frame clones and leaves out a portion. The sample shows about 85,000 clones, 65% to 90% of them seen only once. The material sequenced was CD4+ or CD8+ T cells sorted from blood, taken in a trial of the OX40 agonist ivuxolimab. These receptors were obtained from an adult with an advanced solid tumor such as melanoma, head and neck, liver or kidney cancer.

The V and J genes are TRBV30 and TRBJ1-6; no definite D call. In germline, CDR1 is GTSNPN, CDR2 SVGIG (reference sequence). The CDR3 has 13 residues. Trimming took 8 bases from V and 5 from J, leaving 13 bases between them. CDR3 sequence reads: CARGEGHNSPLHF. CDR3 nucleotide sequence: TGTGCCCGCGGGGAGGGCCATAATTCACCCCTCCACTTT.

The genes are TRBV7-2 and TRBJ2-7; 7 bases are a match to TRBD2. The CDR3 totals 15 residues. The germline gives CDR1 SGHTA, CDR2 FQGNSA. Germline trimming cut 4 bases from V and 2 bases from J; bases unmatched to any gene: 8. CDR3 bases: TGTGCCAGCAGCTACGTGAGCGGGGCCCCCTACGAGCAGTACTTC. Translation: CASSYVSGAPYEQYF.

This chain joins TRBV5-5 and TRBJ1-2; D call uncertain. The CDR3 totals 14 residues. Looked up from germline, CDR1 is SGHKS and CDR2 is YYEKEE (reference sequence). V was cut by 0 bases and J by 3 bases, with 9 bases left in between. The CDR3 region is CASSLADLDYGYTF. The CDR3 DNA reads as TGTGCCAGCAGCTTGGCGGACCTGGACTATGGCTACACCTTC. Based on the CDR3 plus reference TRBV5-5 and TRBJ1-2, the full variable domain is DAGVTQSPTHLIKTRGQQVTLRCSPISGHKSVSWYQQVLGQGPQFIFQYYEKEERGRGNFPDRFSARQFPNYSSELNVNALLLGDSALYLCASSLADLDYGYTFGSGTRLTVV.

This sequence joins TRBV30 and TRBJ2-2; no definite D call. Trimming pared 5 bases from V and 3 bases from J, leaving 4 bases between. The CDR3 is 11 residues long. Per the germline V gene, CDR1 is GTSNPN and CDR2 is SVGIG (reference sequence). The CDR3 spells CAWEDTGELFF. The CDR3 DNA reads TGTGCCTGGGAAGACACCGGGGAGCTGTTTTTT.

This clone was recorded once. The chain couples TRBV7-6 to TRBJ2-3; 12 bases fit TRBD1. V lost 2 bases to trimming and J lost 1 base; unmatched junction nucleotides: 4. Germline CDR1 is SGHVS and CDR2 is FNYEAQ. This CDR3 region has 17 residues. In DNA form, the CDR3 reads TGTGCCAGCAGCTTAACGGGACAGGGGGCTGGCACAGATACGCAGTATTTT. Amino acids: CASSLTGQGAGTDTQYF.

CDR3 amino acids: CASIPAGGFTDTQYF. As DNA, the CDR3 is TGTGCCAGCATCCCGGCAGGGGGCTTTACAGATACGCAGTATTTT. The chain recombines TRBV28 with TRBJ2-3; 8 nucleotides agree with TRBD1. J lost 3 bases, V lost 7 bases, and 9 bases had no gene match. The CDR3 loop spans 15 amino acids. The germline V gene encodes CDR1 MDHEN and CDR2 SYDVKM.

The rearrangement links TRBV27 to TRBJ1-6; 7 nucleotides line up with TRBD1. Germline CDR1 MNHEY, CDR2 SMNVEV (reference sequence). This CDR3 contains 14 residues. V was pared by 3 bases and J by 7 bases, with 3 bases of the junction left unmatched. CDR3 bases: TGTGCCAGCAGTTTCCGGACAGGAAATTCACCCCTCCACTTT. This translates into CASSFRTGNSPLHF.

This chain uses TRBV5-6 with TRBJ2-1, with no clear D. The germline V gene has CDR1 SGHDT and CDR2 YYEEEE. V lost 0 bases and J 3 bases, leaving 7 bases between the germline ends. CDR3 length: 14 amino acids. CDR3: CASSLGQYYNEQFF. In nucleotides, the CDR3 is TGTGCCAGCAGCTTGGGGCAGTACTACAATGAGCAGTTCTTC. Combining the CDR3 with reference TRBV5-6 and TRBJ2-1 gives the whole variable domain DAGVTQSPTHLIKTRGQQVTLRCSPKSGHDTVSWYQQALGQGPQFIFQYYEEEERQRGNFPDRFSGHQFPNYSSELNVNALLLGDSALYLCASSLGQYYNEQFFGPGTRLTVL.

The V call is TRBV28, the J call TRBJ2-7; 9 positions match TRBD1. The germline gives CDR1 MDHEN, CDR2 SYDVKM. V shed 6 bases and J 3 bases; nucleotides not matched to a gene: 3. CDR3 length: 13 amino acids. The CDR3 region has the DNA TGTGCCAGCAGGGGACAGGGTCACTACGAGCAGTACTTC. Residues: CASRGQGHYEQYF. Variable domain in full (rest from reference TRBV28 and TRBJ2-7): DVKVTQSSRYLVKRTGEKVFLECVQDMDHENMFWYRQDPGLGLRLIYFSYDVKMKEKGDIPEGYSVSREKKERFSLILESASTNQTSMYLCASRGQGHYEQYFGPGTRLTVT.

This chain joins TRBV7-2 and TRBJ1-1; tentatively, D is TRBD1 (6 bases). CDR3 size: 14 residues. Trimming removed 7 bases from V and 1 base from J, with 13 bases in between. The germline gives CDR1 SGHTA, CDR2 FQGNSA. The CDR3 spells CASMGGRGNTEAFF. DNA of the CDR3: TGTGCCAGCATGGGGGGGCGCGGGAACACTGAAGCTTTCTTT.

The CDR3 DNA sequence: TGTGCCAGCAGCTTGCCCCCAGGGCACAATGGCTACACCTTC. The encoded protein is CASSLPPGHNGYTF. This rearrangement joins TRBV5-4 to TRBJ1-2, with a possible D match to TRBD1 (5 bases). The germline CDR1 and CDR2 sequences are SGHNT and YYREEE (reference sequence). This CDR3 is 14 amino acids long. V was shortened by 1 base and J by 6 bases, with 13 bases between the two germline ends.

The chain uses TRBV4-2 and TRBJ2-5; 8 bases are shared with TRBD2. The trim removed 0 bases at V and 5 bases at J, leaving 14 bases unmatched. Germline values: CDR1 LGHNA, CDR2 YNFKEQ. The CDR3 totals 18 residues. The chain's CDR3 is CASSQDRDPSGFGETQYF. In DNA, the CDR3 is TGTGCCAGCAGCCAAGATCGGGATCCTAGCGGGTTTGGGGAGACCCAGTACTTC.

This chain links TRBV15 with TRBJ1-5; 7 bases match TRBD1. V dropped 2 bases and J dropped 6; count of bases not matched to a gene: 16. Germline V gene sequence: CDR1 LNHNV, CDR2 YYDKDF (reference sequence). The length of the CDR3 is 18 residues. The CDR3 nucleotides read TGTGCCACCAGCAGATCTTCTCCACTGACAGGGTTTGGTCAGCCCCAGCATTTT. This sequence encodes CATSRSSPLTGFGQPQHF.

The J gene is TRBJ2-3, the V gene TRBV18, with D maybe TRBD1 (6 bases). CDR1 and CDR2 (germline): KGHSH, LQKENI. The CDR3 length is 15 residues. V shed 0 bases and J shed 3 bases, with 10 bases lying between them. DNA of the CDR3: TGTGCCAGCTCACCACCGGAGAGGGGGACAGATACGCAGTATTTT. It yields the protein CASSPPERGTDTQYF.

This clone has only one observation. V is TRBV14 and J is TRBJ2-7; D is unresolved. This CDR3 has 12 amino acids. V was trimmed by 2 bases and J by 7 bases, leaving 9 bases between them. Germline V gene sequence: CDR1 SGHDN, CDR2 FVKESK. CDR3 nucleotide sequence: TGTGCCAGCAGCCAATCCTTAAGAGAGCAGTACTTC. Translated, it gives CASSQSLREQYF. The whole variable domain, remainder taken from reference TRBV14 and TRBJ2-7, is EAGVTQFPSHSVIEKGQTVTLRCDPISGHDNLYWYRRVMGKEIKFLLHFVKESKQDESGMPNNRFLAERTGGTYSTLKVQPAELEDSGVYFCASSQSLREQYFGPGTRLTVT.

The gene calls are TRBV2 and TRBJ1-1; D unclear. Trimming took 9 bases from V and 6 from J, leaving 14 bases between them. Germline values: CDR1 SNHLY, CDR2 FYNNEI. The CDR3 is 12 amino acids. CDR3 sequence: CARKGGGAEAFF. CDR3 in DNA: TGTGCCAGGAAGGGAGGCGGGGCTGAAGCTTTCTTT.

The rearrangement uses TRBV7-2 and TRBJ1-1, with D tentatively TRBD1 (6 bases). This CDR3 region has 16 residues. V was shortened by 6 bases and J by 0 bases, with 17 bases between the two germline ends. Per germline, CDR1 SGHTA and CDR2 FQGNSA. The CDR3: CASRRGGAPMNTEAFF. As DNA, the CDR3 is TGTGCCAGCAGACGAGGGGGGGCCCCCATGAACACTGAAGCTTTCTTT.

The V gene is TRBV5-4, the J gene TRBJ2-3, with 8 bases aligning to TRBD1. The V segment lost 4 bases and the J segment 4 bases; nucleotides outside the gene matches: 8. Germline V lookup: CDR1 SGHNT, CDR2 YYREEE (reference sequence). The CDR3 extends over 15 amino acids. The CDR3 loop is CASSVVLRGPDTQYF. In DNA form, the CDR3 reads TGTGCCAGCAGCGTGGTCCTCAGGGGGCCAGATACGCAGTATTTT.

The chain couples TRBV7-2 to TRBJ2-1, with 9 bases aligning to TRBD1. Trimming cost V 4 bases and J 7 bases; bases outside gene matches: 17. CDR3 length equals 18 residues. From germline, CDR1 is SGHTA and CDR2 FQGNSA. Here the CDR3 reads CASSSQVDRGSGKNEQFF. The CDR3 nucleotides read TGTGCCAGCAGCTCCCAAGTGGACAGGGGATCGGGCAAAAATGAGCAGTTCTTC.

This chain joins TRBV6-1 and TRBJ2-7; D is uncertain. Germline V gene lookup returns CDR1 MNHNS and CDR2 SASEGT. There are 12 residues in the CDR3. V lost 3 bases and J lost 3, with 6 bases in between. CDR3 protein: CASSEKDYEQYF. CDR3 in DNA: TGTGCCAGCAGTGAGAAGGACTACGAGCAGTACTTC.

V is TRBV4-3 and J is TRBJ2-6; no clear D gene. Trimming left V 4 bases short and J 0 bases short, with 10 bases between. There are 16 residues in the CDR3. Germline V gene data show CDR1 as LGHNA and CDR2 as YSLEER. In DNA form, the CDR3 reads TGCGCCAGCAGCCCCCCCTTGGGCTCTGGGGCCAACGTCCTGACTTTC. Its protein product is CASSPPLGSGANVLTF.

CDR3 bases: TGTGCCAGCAGTGTGGAAAGGGAGCAGTACTTC. It yields the protein CASSVEREQYF. The V call is TRBV2, the J call TRBJ2-7; D not certain. V lost 4 bases and J lost 7, with 8 bases in between. The CDR3 length is 11 residues. Germline V gene sequence: CDR1 SNHLY, CDR2 FYNNEI.